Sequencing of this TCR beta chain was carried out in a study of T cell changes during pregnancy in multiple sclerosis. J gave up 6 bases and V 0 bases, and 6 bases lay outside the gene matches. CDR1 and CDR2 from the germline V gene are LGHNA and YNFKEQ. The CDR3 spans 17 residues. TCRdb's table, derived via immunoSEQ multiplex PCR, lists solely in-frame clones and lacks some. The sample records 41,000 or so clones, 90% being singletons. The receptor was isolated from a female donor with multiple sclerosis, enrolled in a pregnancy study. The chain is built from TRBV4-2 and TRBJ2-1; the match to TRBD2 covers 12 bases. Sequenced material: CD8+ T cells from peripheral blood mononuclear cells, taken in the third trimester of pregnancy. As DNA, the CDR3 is TGTGCCAGCAGCCAAGAGCTAGCGGGAGGGCCGGGCAATGAGCAGTTCTTC. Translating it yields CASSQELAGGPGNEQFF.